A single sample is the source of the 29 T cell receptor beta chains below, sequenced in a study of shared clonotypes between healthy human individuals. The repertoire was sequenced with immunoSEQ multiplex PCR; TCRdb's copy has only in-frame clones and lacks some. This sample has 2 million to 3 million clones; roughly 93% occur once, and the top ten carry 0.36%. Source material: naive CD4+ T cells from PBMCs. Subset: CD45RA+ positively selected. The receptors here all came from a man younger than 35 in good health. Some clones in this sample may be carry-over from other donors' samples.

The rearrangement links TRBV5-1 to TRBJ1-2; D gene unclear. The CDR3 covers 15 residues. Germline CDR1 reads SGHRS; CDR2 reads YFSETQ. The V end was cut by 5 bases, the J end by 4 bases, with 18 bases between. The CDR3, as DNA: TGCGCCAGCAGTTCATCTCCAGGCGAAACCTATGGCTACACCTTC. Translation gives CASSSSPGETYGYTF.

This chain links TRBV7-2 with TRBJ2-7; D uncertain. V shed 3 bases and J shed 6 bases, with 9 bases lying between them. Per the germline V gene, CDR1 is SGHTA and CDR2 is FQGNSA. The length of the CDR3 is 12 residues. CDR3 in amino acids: CASSFQPGEQYF. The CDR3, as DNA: TGTGCCAGCAGCTTCCAGCCTGGCGAGCAGTACTTC.

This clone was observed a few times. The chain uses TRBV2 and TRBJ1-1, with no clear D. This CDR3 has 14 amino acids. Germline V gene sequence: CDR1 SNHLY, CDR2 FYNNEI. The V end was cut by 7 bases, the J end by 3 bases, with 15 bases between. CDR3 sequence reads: CASIPALVDTEAFF. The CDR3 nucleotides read TGTGCCAGCATCCCCGCCTTGGTGGACACTGAAGCTTTCTTT. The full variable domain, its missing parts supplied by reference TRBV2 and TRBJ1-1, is EPEVTQTPSHQVTQMGQEVILRCVPISNHLYFYWYRQILGQKVEFLVSFYNNEISEKSEIFDDQFSVERPDGSNFTLKIRSTKLEDSAMYFCASIPALVDTEAFFGQGTRLTVV.

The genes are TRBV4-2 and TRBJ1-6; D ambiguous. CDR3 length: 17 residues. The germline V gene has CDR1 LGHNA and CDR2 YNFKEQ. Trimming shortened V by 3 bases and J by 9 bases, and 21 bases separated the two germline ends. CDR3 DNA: TGTGCCAGCAGCCATTCAGACAAGGAAGGAGTTAGTTCACCCCTCCACTTT. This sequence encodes CASSHSDKEGVSSPLHF.

CDR3 residues: CASSLGTGGTYEQYF. The CDR3 nucleotides read TGTGCCAGCAGCTTAGGGACAGGGGGAACCTACGAGCAGTACTTC. This rearrangement joins TRBV7-2 to TRBJ2-7, with TRBD1 identical over 10 bases. V gave up 1 base and J gave up 2 bases; unmatched junction bases: 2. CDR3 length: 15 residues. The V gene's germline CDR1 is SGHTA and CDR2 FQGNSA.

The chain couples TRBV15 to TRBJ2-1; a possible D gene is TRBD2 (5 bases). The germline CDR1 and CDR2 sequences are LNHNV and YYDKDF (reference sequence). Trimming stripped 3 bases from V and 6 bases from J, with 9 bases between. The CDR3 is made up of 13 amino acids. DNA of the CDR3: TGTGCCACCAGCAGTACCGGACTCAATGAGCAGTTCTTC. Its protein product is CATSSTGLNEQFF.

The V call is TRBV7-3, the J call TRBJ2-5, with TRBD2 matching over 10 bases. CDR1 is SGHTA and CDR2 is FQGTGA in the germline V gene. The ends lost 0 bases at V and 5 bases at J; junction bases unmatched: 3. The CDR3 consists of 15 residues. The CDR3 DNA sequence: TGTGCCAGCAGCTTAACGGGACTAGCGCGCGAGACCCAGTACTTC. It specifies CASSLTGLARETQYF.

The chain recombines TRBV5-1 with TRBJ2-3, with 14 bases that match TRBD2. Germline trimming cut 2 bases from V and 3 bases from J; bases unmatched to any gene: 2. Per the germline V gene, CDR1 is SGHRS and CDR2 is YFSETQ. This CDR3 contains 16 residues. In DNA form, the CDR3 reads TGCGCCAGCAGCTTCGGGACTAGCGGGAGAACAGATACGCAGTATTTT. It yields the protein CASSFGTSGRTDTQYF.

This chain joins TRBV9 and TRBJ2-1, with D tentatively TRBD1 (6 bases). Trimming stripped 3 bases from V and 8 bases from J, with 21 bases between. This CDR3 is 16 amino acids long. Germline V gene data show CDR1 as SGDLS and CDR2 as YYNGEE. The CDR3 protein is CASSGLQGKRIDEQFF. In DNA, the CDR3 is TGTGCCAGCAGCGGTCTACAGGGAAAGCGAATCGATGAGCAGTTCTTC.

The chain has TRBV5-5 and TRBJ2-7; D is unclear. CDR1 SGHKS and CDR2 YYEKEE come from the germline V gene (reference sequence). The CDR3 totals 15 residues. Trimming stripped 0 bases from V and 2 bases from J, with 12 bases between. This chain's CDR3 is CASSLVAQVPYEQYF. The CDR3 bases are TGTGCCAGCAGCTTGGTGGCGCAGGTTCCCTACGAGCAGTACTTC. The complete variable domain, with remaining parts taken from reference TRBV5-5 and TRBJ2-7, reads DAGVTQSPTHLIKTRGQQVTLRCSPISGHKSVSWYQQVLGQGPQFIFQYYEKEERGRGNFPDRFSARQFPNYSSELNVNALLLGDSALYLCASSLVAQVPYEQYFGPGTRLTVT.

CDR3 DNA: TGTGCCAGCAGTTTAGGTCTAAGTTCCGTAAACACCGGGGAGCTGTTTTTT. Its protein product is CASSLGLSSVNTGELFF. V is TRBV28 and J is TRBJ2-2; D unclear. CDR1 is MDHEN and CDR2 is SYDVKM in the germline V gene. The CDR3 consists of 17 residues. Trimming stripped 2 bases from V and 2 bases from J, with 15 bases between.

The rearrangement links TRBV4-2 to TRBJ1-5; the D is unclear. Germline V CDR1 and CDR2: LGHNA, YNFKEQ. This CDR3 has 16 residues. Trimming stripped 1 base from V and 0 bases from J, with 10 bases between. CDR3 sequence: CASSQVGSYSNQPQHF. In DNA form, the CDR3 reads TGTGCCAGCAGCCAAGTAGGCAGTTATAGCAATCAGCCCCAGCATTTT.

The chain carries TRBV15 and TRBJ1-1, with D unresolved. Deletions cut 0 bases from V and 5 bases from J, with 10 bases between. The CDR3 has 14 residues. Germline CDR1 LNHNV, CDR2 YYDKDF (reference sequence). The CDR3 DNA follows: TGTGCCACCAGCAGAGAGCCGGGGTGGACTGAAGCTTTCTTT. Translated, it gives CATSREPGWTEAFF.

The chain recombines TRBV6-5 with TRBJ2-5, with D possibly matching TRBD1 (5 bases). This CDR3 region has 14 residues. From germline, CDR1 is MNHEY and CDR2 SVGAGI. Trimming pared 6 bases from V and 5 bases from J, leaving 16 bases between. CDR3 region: CASRGSWGVETQYF. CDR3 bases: TGTGCCAGCAGGGGCTCGTGGGGCGTGGAGACCCAGTACTTC.

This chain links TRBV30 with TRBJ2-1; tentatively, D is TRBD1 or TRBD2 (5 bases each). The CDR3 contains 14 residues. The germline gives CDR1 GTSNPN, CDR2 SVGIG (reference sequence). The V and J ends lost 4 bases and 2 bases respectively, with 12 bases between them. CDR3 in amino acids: CAWMDGTTYNEQFF. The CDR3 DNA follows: TGTGCCTGGATGGACGGGACCACCTACAATGAGCAGTTCTTC.

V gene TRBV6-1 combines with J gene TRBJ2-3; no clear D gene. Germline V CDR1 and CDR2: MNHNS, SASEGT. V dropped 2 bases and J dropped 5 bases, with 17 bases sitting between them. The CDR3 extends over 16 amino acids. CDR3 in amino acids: CASSELYGQVLDTQYF. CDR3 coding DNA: TGTGCCAGCAGTGAACTTTATGGGCAGGTGCTAGATACGCAGTATTTT.

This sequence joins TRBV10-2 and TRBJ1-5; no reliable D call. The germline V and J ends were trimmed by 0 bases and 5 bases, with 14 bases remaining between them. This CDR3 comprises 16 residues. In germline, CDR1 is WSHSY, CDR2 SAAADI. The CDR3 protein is CASSESSDLFYQPQHF. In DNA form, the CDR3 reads TGCGCCAGCAGTGAGTCTTCAGATTTATTTTATCAGCCCCAGCATTTT.

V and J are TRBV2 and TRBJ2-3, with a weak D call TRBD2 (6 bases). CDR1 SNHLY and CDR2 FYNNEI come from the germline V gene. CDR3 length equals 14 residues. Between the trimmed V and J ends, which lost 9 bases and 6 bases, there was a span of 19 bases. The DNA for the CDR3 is TGTGCCAGACTAGCTGTGACCTGGTGGGATACGCAGTATTTT. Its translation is CARLAVTWWDTQYF. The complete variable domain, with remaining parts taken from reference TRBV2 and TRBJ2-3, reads EPEVTQTPSHQVTQMGQEVILRCVPISNHLYFYWYRQILGQKVEFLVSFYNNEISEKSEIFDDQFSVERPDGSNFTLKIRSTKLEDSAMYFCARLAVTWWDTQYFGPGTRLTVL.

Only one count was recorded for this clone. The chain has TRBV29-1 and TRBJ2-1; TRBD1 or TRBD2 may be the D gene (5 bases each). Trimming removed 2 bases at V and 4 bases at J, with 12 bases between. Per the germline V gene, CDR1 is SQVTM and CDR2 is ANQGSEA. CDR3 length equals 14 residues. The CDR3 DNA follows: TGCAGCGTTGAATCCCGGGGCGCTTACAATGAGCAGTTCTTC. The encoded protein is CSVESRGAYNEQFF.

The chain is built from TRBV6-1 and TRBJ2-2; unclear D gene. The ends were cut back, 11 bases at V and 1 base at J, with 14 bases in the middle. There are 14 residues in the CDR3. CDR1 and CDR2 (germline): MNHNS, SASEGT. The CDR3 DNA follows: TGTGCCTCCACGGTTGGTCTGAACACCGGGGAGCTGTTTTTT. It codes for CASTVGLNTGELFF.

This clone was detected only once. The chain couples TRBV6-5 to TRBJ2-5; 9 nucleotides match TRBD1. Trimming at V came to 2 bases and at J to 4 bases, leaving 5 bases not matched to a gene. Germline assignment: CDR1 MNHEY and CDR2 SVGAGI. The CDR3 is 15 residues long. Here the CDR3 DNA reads TGTGCCAGCAGTTACGACAGGGGGAGGCGAGAGACCCAGTACTTC. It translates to CASSYDRGRRETQYF.

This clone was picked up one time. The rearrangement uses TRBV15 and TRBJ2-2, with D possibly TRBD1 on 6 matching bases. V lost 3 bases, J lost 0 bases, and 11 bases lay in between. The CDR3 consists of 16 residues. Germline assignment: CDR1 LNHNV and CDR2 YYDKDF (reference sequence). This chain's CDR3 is CATSRIPGANTGELFF. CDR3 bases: TGTGCCACCAGCAGGATCCCAGGGGCGAACACCGGGGAGCTGTTTTTT.

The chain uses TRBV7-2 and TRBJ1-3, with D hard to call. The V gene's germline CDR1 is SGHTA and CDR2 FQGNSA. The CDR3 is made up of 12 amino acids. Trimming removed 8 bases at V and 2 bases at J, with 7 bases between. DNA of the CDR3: TGTGCCAGCGGATTCCCTGGAAACACCATATATTTT. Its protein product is CASGFPGNTIYF.

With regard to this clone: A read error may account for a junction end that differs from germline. This CDR3 reads CASLPERPARSQETQYF. The DNA for the CDR3 is TGTGCCAGCTTACCAGAAAGGCCTGCTCGCAGTCAAGAGACCCAGTACTTC. The V and J genes are TRBV18 and TRBJ2-5; no clear D. The CDR3 is 17 residues long. Germline V gene data show CDR1 as KGHSH and CDR2 as LQKENI.

Here the CDR3 reads CASRRARDTDTQYF. The CDR3 nucleotides are TGTGCCAGCCGCCGAGCGAGGGACACAGATACGCAGTATTTT. The chain carries TRBV28 and TRBJ2-3, with D maybe TRBD2 (5 bases). V lost 8 bases to trimming and J lost 2 bases, with 14 bases between them. The CDR3 has 14 residues. CDR1 and CDR2 (germline): MDHEN, SYDVKM.

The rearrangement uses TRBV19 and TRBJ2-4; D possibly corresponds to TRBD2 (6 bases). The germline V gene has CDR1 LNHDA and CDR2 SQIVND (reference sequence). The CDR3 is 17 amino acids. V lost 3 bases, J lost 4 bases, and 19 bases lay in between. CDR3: CASSIRIGGWDKNIQYF. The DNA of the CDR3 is TGTGCCAGTAGTATTAGGATCGGGGGATGGGATAAAAACATTCAGTACTTC. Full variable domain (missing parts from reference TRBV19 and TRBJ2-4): DGGITQSPKYLFRKEGQNVTLSCEQNLNHDAMYWYRQDPGQGLRLIYYSQIVNDFQKGDIAEGYSVSREKKESFPLTVTSAQKNPTAFYLCASSIRIGGWDKNIQYFGAGTRLSVL.

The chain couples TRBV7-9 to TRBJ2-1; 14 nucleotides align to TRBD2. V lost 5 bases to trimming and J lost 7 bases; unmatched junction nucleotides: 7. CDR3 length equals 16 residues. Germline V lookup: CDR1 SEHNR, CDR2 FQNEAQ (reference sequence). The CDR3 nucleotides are TGTGCCAGCAGCCGGGTAGGGACTAGCGGGAGAAATGAGCAGTTCTTC. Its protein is CASSRVGTSGRNEQFF.

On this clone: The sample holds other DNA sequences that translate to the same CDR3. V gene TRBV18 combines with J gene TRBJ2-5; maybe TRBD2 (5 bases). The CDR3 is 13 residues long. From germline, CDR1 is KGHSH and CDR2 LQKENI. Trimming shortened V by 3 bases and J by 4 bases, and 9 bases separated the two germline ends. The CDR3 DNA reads TGTGCCAGCTCACCCGGACTGGCAGAGACCCAGTACTTC. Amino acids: CASSPGLAETQYF. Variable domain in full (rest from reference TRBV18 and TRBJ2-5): NAGVMQNPRHLVRRRGQEARLRCSPMKGHSHVYWYRQLPEEGLKFMVYLQKENIIDESGMPKERFSAEFPKEGPSILRIQQVVRGDSAAYFCASSPGLAETQYFGPGTRLLVL.

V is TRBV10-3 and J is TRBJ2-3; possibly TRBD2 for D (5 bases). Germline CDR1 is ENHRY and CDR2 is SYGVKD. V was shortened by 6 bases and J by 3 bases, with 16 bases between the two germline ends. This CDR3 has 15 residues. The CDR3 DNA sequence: TGTGCCATCAGCCCTGCTGGCGGGCAAACAGATACGCAGTATTTT. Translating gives CAISPAGGQTDTQYF.